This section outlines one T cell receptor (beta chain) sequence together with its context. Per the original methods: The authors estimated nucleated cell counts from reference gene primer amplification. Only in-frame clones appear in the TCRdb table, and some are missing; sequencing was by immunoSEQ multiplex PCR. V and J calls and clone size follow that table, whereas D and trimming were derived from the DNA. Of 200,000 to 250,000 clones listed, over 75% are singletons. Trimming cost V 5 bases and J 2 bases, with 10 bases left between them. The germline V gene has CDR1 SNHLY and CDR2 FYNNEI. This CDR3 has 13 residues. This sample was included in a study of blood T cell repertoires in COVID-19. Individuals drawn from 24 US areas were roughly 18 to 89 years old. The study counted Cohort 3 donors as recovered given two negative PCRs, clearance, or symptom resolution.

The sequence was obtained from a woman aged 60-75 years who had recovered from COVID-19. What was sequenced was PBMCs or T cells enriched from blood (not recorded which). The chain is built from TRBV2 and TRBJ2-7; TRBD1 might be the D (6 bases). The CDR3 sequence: CASSRTEAYEQYF. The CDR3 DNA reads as TGTGCCAGCAGTCGGACAGAGGCCTACGAGCAGTACTTC.